The entry below gives a single TCR beta chain sequence along with its context. What it recognizes is unknown. The CDR3 does not end in the conserved phenylalanine or tryptophan, so this is likely a read error. Because the CDR3's place on the DNA is in doubt, the DNA is left out and the CDR3 is given as listed by TCRdb. In building TCR beta libraries, iRepertoire HTBI primers were used together with Arm-PCR of CDR3 regions. TCRdb re-derived calls from the multiplex PCR reads in MiXCR, one entry per CDR3 protein. Of about 440,000 distinct CDR3 sequences in the sample, around 15% were seen once. The time point was: newly diagnosed GD, antithyroid drugs for less than 3 months. PBMC RNA served as the TCR library source. Tubes containing EDTA received around 9.9 milliliters of drawn peripheral blood. This sample was taken from a study of regulatory T cells in long-lasting Graves disease. Study-wide findings and caveats: New patients shared 750 to 1,000 public clonotypes, fewer than the 2,500 to 3,500 shared by persistent patients.

These data also formed part of another study, on T cells in Graves' hyperthyroidism and ophthalmopathy.

This TCR was recovered from a young woman with Graves disease. The starting material was peripheral blood mononuclear cells (PBMCs), obtained at new diagnosis, from a patient treated with antithyroid drugs.

The CDR3 protein is CASSCRPGTASMIEKLK. The chain joins TRBV7-4 to TRBJ1-4; the table's D gene call, TRBD1, was not cross checked with the DNA. Germline assignment: CDR1 SGHVT and CDR2 SQSDAQ. The CDR3 adds up to 17 amino acids, both ends counted.